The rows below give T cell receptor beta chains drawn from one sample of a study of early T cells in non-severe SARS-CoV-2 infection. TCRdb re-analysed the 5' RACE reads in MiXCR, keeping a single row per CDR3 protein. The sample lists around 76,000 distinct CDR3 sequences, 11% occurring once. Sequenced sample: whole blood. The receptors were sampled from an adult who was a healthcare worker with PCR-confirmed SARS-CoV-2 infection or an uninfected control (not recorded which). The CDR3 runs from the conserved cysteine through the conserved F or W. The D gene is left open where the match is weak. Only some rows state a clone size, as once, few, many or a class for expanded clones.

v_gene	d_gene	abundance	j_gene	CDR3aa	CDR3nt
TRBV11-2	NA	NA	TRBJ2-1	CASSRGTASNEQFF	TGTGCCAGCAGCAGAGGGACGGCCTCGAATGAGCAGTTCTTC
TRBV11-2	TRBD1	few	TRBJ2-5	CASSLPHRGQQETQYF	TGTGCCAGCAGCTTACCCCACAGGGGGCAACAAGAGACCCAGTACTTC
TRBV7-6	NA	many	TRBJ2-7	CASIGGQGLNEQYF	TGTGCCAGCATAGGAGGCCAGGGTCTGAACGAGCAGTACTTC
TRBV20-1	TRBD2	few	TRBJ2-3	CSASGLAEGTDTQYF	TGCAGTGCTTCGGGACTAGCGGAGGGGACAGATACGCAGTATTTT
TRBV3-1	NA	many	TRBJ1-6	CASSRAGVGNSPLHF	TGTGCCAGCAGCCGCGCAGGGGTCGGTAATTCACCCCTCCACTTT
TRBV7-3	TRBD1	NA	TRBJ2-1	CTSSVRQGANEQFF	TGTACCAGCAGCGTCCGACAGGGGGCCAATGAGCAGTTCTTC
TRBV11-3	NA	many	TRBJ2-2	CASSLEDPQMAGELFF	TGTGCCAGCAGCTTAGAGGACCCTCAGATGGCCGGGGAGCTGTTTTTT
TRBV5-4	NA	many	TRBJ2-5	CASSNPRQGVGTQYF	TGTGCCAGCAGCAACCCCCGGCAGGGTGTAGGGACCCAGTACTTC
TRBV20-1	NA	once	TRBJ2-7	CSARDPLGYEQYF	TGCAGTGCTAGAGATCCCCTGGGGTACGAGCAGTACTTC
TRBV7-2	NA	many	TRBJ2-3	CASSLGGLTSTDTQYF	TGTGCCAGCAGCTTAGGGGGTCTTACTAGCACAGATACGCAGTATTTT
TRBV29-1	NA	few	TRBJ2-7	CSVGFGGFGTYEQYF	TGCAGCGTTGGGTTCGGTGGGTTCGGGACCTACGAGCAGTACTTC
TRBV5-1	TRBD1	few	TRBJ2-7	CASSFTGGKYEQYF	TGCGCCAGCAGCTTCACAGGGGGCAAGTACGAGCAGTACTTC
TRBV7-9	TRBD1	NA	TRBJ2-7	CASRPTGTGREQYF	TGTGCCAGCAGGCCGACCGGGACAGGGCGCGAGCAGTACTTC
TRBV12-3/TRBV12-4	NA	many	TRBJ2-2	CASRRPQNTGELFF	TGTGCCAGCAGGCGGCCCCAAAACACCGGGGAGCTGTTTTTT
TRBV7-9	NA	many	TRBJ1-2	CASSSGPGNYGYTF	TGTGCCAGCAGCTCAGGGCCAGGGAACTATGGCTACACCTTC
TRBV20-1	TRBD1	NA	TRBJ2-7	CSASGDRDYEQYF	TGCAGTGCTAGTGGGGACAGGGACTACGAGCAGTACTTC